The 2 T cell receptor beta chains reported below all come from one sample, sequenced in a study of blood T cell repertoires in COVID-19. Some clones are missing from TCRdb's copy, which holds only in-frame ones; the method was immunoSEQ multiplex PCR. The top ten clones hold more than 4.5% of a sample with around 150,000 clones, 92% of them seen once. Sequencing was done on a sample of peripheral blood. The receptors derive from a man aged 25 to 45 with COVID-19, enrolled during active disease.

The V call is TRBV6-5, the J call TRBJ1-1; no reliable D call. The CDR3 covers 14 residues. Trimming removed 2 bases from V and 5 bases from J, with 12 bases in between. CDR1 MNHEY and CDR2 SVGAGI come from the germline V gene. The CDR3 is CASSYLQDWTEAFF. The CDR3 coding sequence is TGTGCCAGCAGTTACCTGCAGGATTGGACTGAAGCTTTCTTT.

J is TRBJ1-5 and V is TRBV27; 10 bases agree with TRBD1. With V trimmed by 5 bases and J by 5 bases, 12 bases remained unmatched. Germline loops: CDR1 MNHEY, CDR2 SMNVEV (reference sequence). The CDR3 consists of 17 residues. The CDR3 region is CASSILGTGASYQPQHF. DNA of the CDR3: TGTGCCAGCAGTATACTCGGGACAGGGGCTTCCTATCAGCCCCAGCATTTT.